These T cell receptor beta chains were read from a single sample in a study of cytomegalovirus exposure and HLA in healthy donors. Data came from immunoSEQ multiplex PCR; TCRdb stores just in-frame clones and leaves some out. The repertoire holds some 100,000 clones, with approximately 80% as singletons. Sequenced input: PBMCs. These receptors all stem from a man aged 40-55 years in good health and CMV-seropositive. Both conserved end residues are part of each CDR3. D genes are given only for firm matches. Size is stated for part of the rows, as once, few or many counts, or as a class when the clone is expanded.

abundance: once; v_gene: TRBV7-6; d_gene: -; j_gene: TRBJ1-4; CDR3nt: TGTGCCAGCAGCCGCCGGGGCGGGGGTAGAGATGAAAAACTGTTTTTT; CDR3aa: CASSRRGGGRDEKLFF
abundance: -; v_gene: TRBV5-8; d_gene: -; j_gene: TRBJ1-5; CDR3nt: TGTGCCAGCAGCTCCGGGACAATTAGCAATCAGCCCCAGCATTTT; CDR3aa: CASSSGTISNQPQHF
abundance: -; v_gene: TRBV5-1; d_gene: -; j_gene: TRBJ1-1; CDR3nt: TGCGTCAGCAGCGCGGGGGGGGGCTACACTGAAGCTTTCTTT; CDR3aa: CVSSAGGGYTEAFF
abundance: -; v_gene: TRBV27; d_gene: TRBD1; j_gene: TRBJ1-2; CDR3nt: TGTGCCAGCAGTTTATCCTTTGACAGGGGAGGCTACACCTTC; CDR3aa: CASSLSFDRGGYTF
abundance: -; v_gene: TRBV5-4; d_gene: TRBD2; j_gene: TRBJ2-6; CDR3nt: TGTGCCAGCAGCCCATACCGAGCGGGGGTTGGTGGGGCCAACGTCCTGACTTTC; CDR3aa: CASSPYRAGVGGANVLTF
abundance: -; v_gene: TRBV25-1; d_gene: -; j_gene: TRBJ2-1; CDR3nt: TGTGCCAGCAGTGAAAACTTCCAGCGCCATGAGCAGTTCTTC; CDR3aa: CASSENFQRHEQFF
abundance: -; v_gene: TRBV6-5; d_gene: -; j_gene: TRBJ2-2; CDR3nt: TGTGCCAGCAGTAAAAACAGGGTTCCCGGGGAGCTGTTTTTT; CDR3aa: CASSKNRVPGELFF
abundance: -; v_gene: TRBV7-9; d_gene: -; j_gene: TRBJ2-3; CDR3nt: TGTTCCAGCAGCCCCTCGGCAGATACGCAGTATTTT; CDR3aa: CSSSPSADTQYF
abundance: -; v_gene: TRBV9; d_gene: TRBD1; j_gene: TRBJ2-7; CDR3nt: TGTGCCAGCAGCCCGGAGACAGGGGTGGACGAGCAGTACTTC; CDR3aa: CASSPETGVDEQYF
abundance: -; v_gene: TRBV7-3; d_gene: -; j_gene: TRBJ1-6; CDR3nt: TGCGCCAGCAGCGCCTCGACAGGATTTTATAATTCACCCCTCCACTTT; CDR3aa: CASSASTGFYNSPLHF